This entry concerns a single T cell receptor (beta chain). The data were obtained in a study of T cells in narcolepsy. Sequenced by immunoSEQ multiplex PCR; TCRdb stores in-frame clones only, minus some. Among over 25,000 clones listed, 75% to 85% were seen once. V lost 0 bases, J lost 5 bases, and 7 bases lay in between. The CDR3 consists of 12 residues. The V gene's germline CDR1 is GTSNPN and CDR2 SVGIG (reference sequence). The receptor comes from a human donor with narcolepsy. Sequencing was done on a sample of CD45RA- memory CD4+ T cells from PBMCs. V and J are TRBV30 and TRBJ1-2, with D possibly being TRBD1 (5 bases). The CDR3 bases are TGTGCCTGGAGTGTATCAGGGTATGGCTACACCTTC. It encodes CAWSVSGYGYTF.